The entry below gives a single T cell receptor (beta chain) sequence along with its context. From the 5' RACE reads, TCRdb lists one entry per CDR3 protein and no DNA. In all, the sample yields under 500,000 distinct CDR3 sequences. This entry is derived from a study of T cells expressing NK-cell markers. The CDR3 is 13 residues long. Looked up from germline, CDR1 is WNHNN and CDR2 is SYGVQD (reference sequence). The chain couples TRBV10-1 to TRBJ1-4; TCRdb reports TRBD1, a call that lacks DNA to check it against. Material for sequencing was blood T cells: a sorted CD56 or NKG2C T cell subset, CD4+ or CD8+ T cells, or bulk PBMC T cells (not recorded which). The TCR comes from a woman aged 18-69 years in good health. The CDR3 is CASRRDSGEKLFF.